This T cell receptor (beta chain) appears in the sequencing data of a study of blood T cells in healthy people across ages. Donors ranged from roughly 6 to 100 years old and were healthy Caucasians in Russia. Combining a sample-barcoded 5' primer with a J-beta primer mix, a second PCR ran for roughly 7 to 11 cycles. Each CDR3 protein is one row after TCRdb ran MiXCR on the 5' RACE reads. The table shows hundreds of thousands of distinct CDR3 sequences, with less than 70% occurring only once. This CDR3 is 12 amino acids long. The germline V and J ends were trimmed by 4 bases and 6 bases, with 9 bases remaining between them. Per the germline V gene, CDR1 is MNHEY and CDR2 is SVGAGI.

This sequence joins TRBV6-5 and TRBJ1-1; D remains unclear. This clonotype was sampled from an older man in good health. Sequences were obtained from blood. CDR3 sequence (DNA): TGTGCCAGCAGTTCCCAGAGGTCTGAAGCTTTCTTT. Amino acids: CASSSQRSEAFF.